The clone carrying this T cell receptor (beta chain) was seen ten or more times. The antigen is undetermined. This entry is derived from a study of identical twins. Whole-study results and caveats: For cord blood, abundant beta clonotypes had fewer insertions, unlike memory repertoires, which showed none.

With 6 bases removed from V and 0 bases from J, the gap between germline ends came to 11 bases. The CDR3 runs to 15 residues. TCRdb ran MiXCR on the 5' RACE reads and lists one entry per CDR3 protein. The table includes roughly 240,000 distinct CDR3 sequences, roughly 7% detected once. A further study also used this sample, focusing on yellow fever vaccine responses in identical twins.

J is TRBJ1-4 and V is TRBV12-3 or TRBV12-4; D is undetermined. The clonotype originates from a woman between 18 and 29 years old in good health. Sequenced input: memory (CD45RO+) T cells sorted from blood. CDR3 in amino acids: CASRSDGSTNEKLFF. CDR3 DNA sequence: TGTGCCAGCAGGAGTGACGGATCAACTAATGAAAAACTGTTTTTT.